These T cell receptor beta chains were read from a single sample in a study of CD8 T cells in Susac syndrome. One entry per CDR3 protein results from TCRdb running MiXCR on the immunoSEQ multiplex PCR reads. Counted here are around 150,000 distinct CDR3 sequences, just under 95% occurring once; the ten biggest clones make up more than 0.12%. Sequencing used CD4+ T cells from PBMCs. All receptors come from a human donor in good health. The CDR3 runs from the conserved cysteine through the conserved F or W. The order of the fields is D gene, V gene, CDR3 length, clone size, J gene, CDR3 protein, CDR3 DNA. A D gene is named only where the DNA matches it firmly. A clone size is listed for some rows: how often the clone was seen (once, few, many), or a class if it is expanded.

.	TRBV6-1	13	few	TRBJ2-7	CASSEASSYEQYF	TGTGCCAGCAGTGAAGCCAGCTCCTACGAGCAGTACTTC
.	TRBV11-2	14	.	TRBJ2-5	CASSLFRYQETQYF	TGTGCCAGCAGCTTGTTTCGCTATCAAGAGACCCAGTACTTC
TRBD2	TRBV20-1	15	.	TRBJ2-7	CSARESSGGTYEQYF	TGCAGTGCTAGGGAGTCTAGCGGGGGAACCTACGAGCAGTACTTC
TRBD2	TRBV4-2	15	once	TRBJ2-7	CASSQEERGIYEQYF	TGTGCCAGCAGCCAAGAGGAGCGGGGGATCTACGAGCAGTACTTC
TRBD1	TRBV2	13	few	TRBJ1-2	CASTLTGGYGYTF	TGTGCCAGCACTCTTACAGGGGGCTATGGCTACACCTTC
.	TRBV30	13	.	TRBJ1-6	CAWSSGGMTPLHF	TGTGCCTGGAGTTCCGGGGGCATGACACCCCTCCACTTT
.	TRBV15	16	.	TRBJ2-1	CATSTSSATRYNEQFF	TGTGCCACCAGCACCTCATCGGCTACTCGGTACAATGAGCAGTTCTTC
.	TRBV5-4	14	.	TRBJ2-4	CASSLRTDKNIQYF	TGTGCCAGCAGCTTACGGACAGACAAAAACATTCAGTACTTC
.	TRBV19	16	.	TRBJ1-3	CASRTDSSFSGNTIYF	TGTGCCAGTAGGACGGACAGCAGCTTCTCTGGAAACACCATATATTTT
TRBD2	TRBV29-1	15	.	TRBJ2-1	CSVEGTSGGLNEQFF	TGCAGCGTTGAAGGGACTAGTGGGGGTCTCAATGAGCAGTTCTTC
.	TRBV7-6	13	.	TRBJ2-1	CASSTGLYNEQFF	TGTGCCAGCAGCACCGGACTGTACAATGAGCAGTTCTTC
TRBD1	TRBV25-1	15	.	TRBJ2-3	CASSAWTGPGDTQYF	TGTGCCAGCAGTGCCTGGACAGGGCCAGGAGATACGCAGTATTTT
.	TRBV30	14	.	TRBJ2-7	CAWSVQTGPYEQYF	TGTGCCTGGAGTGTACAAACAGGGCCCTACGAGCAGTACTTC
TRBD1	TRBV9	15	.	TRBJ1-6	CASSSRTGQGSPLHF	TGTGCCAGCAGCTCCCGGACAGGGCAAGGTTCACCCCTCCACTTT
.	TRBV2	13	.	TRBJ2-5	CASSGLAPETQYF	TGTGCCAGCAGTGGATTAGCCCCAGAGACCCAGTACTTC
.	TRBV7-9	12	few	TRBJ1-1	CASSLAGSEAFF	TGTGCCAGCAGCTTAGCGGGATCTGAAGCTTTCTTT
.	TRBV29-1	12	.	TRBJ2-7	CSARTEAYEQYF	TGCAGCGCTAGGACAGAAGCCTACGAGCAGTACTTC
.	TRBV4-3	14	.	TRBJ1-2	CASSQDGRALGYTF	TGCGCCAGCAGCCAAGACGGCAGGGCTTTAGGCTACACCTTC
TRBD1	TRBV20-1	14	.	TRBJ2-7	CSAYDRGPSDEQYF	TGCAGTGCGTATGACAGGGGCCCATCGGACGAGCAGTACTTC
.	TRBV29-1	13	.	TRBJ2-5	CSVVSRVGETQYF	TGCAGCGTTGTAAGCAGGGTGGGGGAGACCCAGTACTTC
.	TRBV6-5	15	.	TRBJ2-6	CASSPWISGANVLTF	TGTGCCAGCAGTCCCTGGATATCTGGGGCCAACGTCCTGACTTTC
.	TRBV20-1	14	.	TRBJ1-1	CSARRTDLNTEAFF	TGCAGTGCTAGGCGGACCGATTTGAACACTGAAGCTTTCTTT
.	TRBV6-5	14	.	TRBJ2-7	CASSYGRESYEQYF	TGTGCCAGCAGTTACGGCCGGGAGTCCTACGAGCAGTACTTC
.	TRBV20-1	13	.	TRBJ2-5	CSARVPAGETQYF	TGCAGTGCTAGAGTGCCGGCGGGAGAGACCCAGTACTTC
.	TRBV4-2	13	.	TRBJ2-7	CASSQQDTYEQYF	TGTGCCAGCAGCCAACAGGACACCTACGAGCAGTACTTC
TRBD2	TRBV29-1	16	once	TRBJ2-2	CSVTRTSGAHTGELFF	TGCAGCGTAACCCGGACTAGCGGGGCCCACACCGGGGAGCTGTTTTTT
.	TRBV18	18	.	TRBJ2-3	CASSPRGPGVIGTDTQYF	TGTGCCAGCTCACCTCGAGGGCCAGGGGTCATTGGCACAGATACGCAGTATTTT
TRBD1	TRBV29-1	12	once	TRBJ2-7	CSVGDSPYEQYF	TGCAGCGTGGGGGACAGTCCCTACGAGCAGTACTTC
TRBD1	TRBV3-1	14	.	TRBJ2-7	CASSRDREAAEQYF	TGTGCCAGCAGCCGGGACAGGGAAGCTGCCGAGCAGTACTTC
TRBD1	TRBV20-1	12	.	TRBJ2-3	CSAYRGADTQYF	TGCAGTGCCTACAGGGGAGCAGATACGCAGTATTTT
TRBD1	TRBV28	14	.	TRBJ2-3	CASSTGTGADTQYF	TGTGCCAGCAGCACCGGGACAGGGGCAGATACGCAGTATTTT
.	TRBV9	11	.	TRBJ2-7	CASSNHGGQYF	TGTGCCAGCAGCAATCACGGGGGGCAGTACTTC
.	TRBV12-5	12	once	TRBJ1-1	CASGRMNTEAFF	TGTGCTAGTGGCCGGATGAACACTGAAGCTTTCTTT
.	TRBV7-3	12	few	TRBJ2-2	CASSLSPGELFF	TGTGCCAGCAGCTTAAGCCCCGGGGAGCTGTTTTTT
TRBD1	TRBV6-2/TRBV6-3	15	.	TRBJ2-7	CASSPRGRGAYEQYF	TGTGCCAGCAGTCCAAGGGGGCGCGGCGCCTACGAGCAGTACTTC
.	TRBV12-3/TRBV12-4	13	.	TRBJ2-3	CASSGSIADTQYF	TGTGCCAGCAGTGGTAGCATAGCGGATACGCAGTATTTT
.	TRBV29-1	14	.	TRBJ1-4	CSVMQWDGDEKLFF	TGCAGCGTAATGCAATGGGACGGCGATGAAAAACTGTTTTTT
.	TRBV23-1	8	.	TRBJ2-1	CASSQQFF	TGCGCCAGCAGCCAGCAGTTCTTC
TRBD2	TRBV5-1	15	.	TRBJ2-5	CASSRSGGAEETQYF	TGCGCCAGCAGCCGGAGCGGGGGGGCCGAAGAGACCCAGTACTTC
.	TRBV7-6	14	.	TRBJ2-1	CASSLALSTGEQFF	TGTGCCAGCAGCTTAGCGCTATCCACGGGTGAGCAGTTCTTC
.	TRBV7-8	15	.	TRBJ2-5	CASSPQVGAGETQYF	TGTGCCAGCAGCCCTCAAGTGGGGGCGGGAGAGACCCAGTACTTC
.	TRBV20-1	17	.	TRBJ2-2	CSASVDAARIFTGELFF	TGCAGTGCTTCAGTTGACGCGGCCAGAATATTCACCGGGGAGCTGTTTTTT
.	TRBV5-4	13	.	TRBJ1-2	CASSPDGGYGYTF	TGTGCCAGCAGCCCTGACGGGGGCTATGGCTACACCTTC
.	TRBV28	15	once	TRBJ1-5	CASSTQDGGNQPQHF	TGTGCCAGCAGTACCCAGGATGGTGGCAATCAGCCCCAGCATTTT
.	TRBV20-1	13	.	TRBJ1-1	CSAKRGPNTEAFF	TGCAGTGCTAAGCGGGGACCGAACACTGAAGCTTTCTTT
TRBD2	TRBV27	15	.	TRBJ2-1	CASSILAGGRLVQFF	TGTGCCAGCAGCATTCTAGCGGGGGGGCGCTTGGTGCAGTTCTTC
.	TRBV9	15	.	TRBJ2-6	CASSAQLTGANVLTF	TGTGCCAGCAGCGCCCAGTTGACTGGGGCCAACGTCCTGACTTTC
.	TRBV12-3/TRBV12-4	12	once	TRBJ2-1	CASSAGVHEQFF	TGTGCCAGCAGTGCAGGGGTTCATGAGCAGTTCTTC
.	TRBV7-3	13	.	TRBJ2-5	CASSSRAAETQYF	TGTGCCAGCAGCTCTAGGGCTGCTGAGACCCAGTACTTC
.	TRBV11-2	14	.	TRBJ1-6	CASSLEFSGSPLHF	TGTGCCAGCAGCTTAGAATTTTCCGGGTCACCCCTCCACTTT
.	TRBV3-1	15	.	TRBJ2-5	CASSPMRQEQETQYF	TGTGCCAGCAGCCCGATGCGACAGGAACAAGAGACCCAGTACTTC
.	TRBV30	12	.	TRBJ1-5	CAWNWGAQPQHF	TGTGCCTGGAATTGGGGGGCCCAGCCCCAGCATTTT
.	TRBV5-1	11	.	TRBJ1-2	CASSLGLSYTF	TGCGCCAGCAGCTTGGGGCTTAGCTACACCTTC
TRBD1	TRBV28	15	.	TRBJ2-7	CASSSLGTGTHEQYF	TGTGCCAGCAGTTCGCTGGGGACAGGTACCCACGAGCAGTACTTC
.	TRBV4-3	14	once	TRBJ2-3	CASSQAFSTDTQYF	TGCGCCAGCAGCCAAGCGTTTAGCACAGATACGCAGTATTTT